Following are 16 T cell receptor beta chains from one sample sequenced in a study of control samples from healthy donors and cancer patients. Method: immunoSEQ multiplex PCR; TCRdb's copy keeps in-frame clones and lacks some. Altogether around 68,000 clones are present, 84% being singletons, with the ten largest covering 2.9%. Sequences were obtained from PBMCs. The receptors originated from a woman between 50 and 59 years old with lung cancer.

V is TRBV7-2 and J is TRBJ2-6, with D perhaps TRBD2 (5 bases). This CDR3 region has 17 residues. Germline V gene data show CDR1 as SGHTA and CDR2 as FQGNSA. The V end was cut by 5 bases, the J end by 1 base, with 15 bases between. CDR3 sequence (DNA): TGTGCCAGCAGCCAGTGGGAGACTAAATCTGGGGCCAACGTCCTGACTTTC. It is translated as CASSQWETKSGANVLTF.

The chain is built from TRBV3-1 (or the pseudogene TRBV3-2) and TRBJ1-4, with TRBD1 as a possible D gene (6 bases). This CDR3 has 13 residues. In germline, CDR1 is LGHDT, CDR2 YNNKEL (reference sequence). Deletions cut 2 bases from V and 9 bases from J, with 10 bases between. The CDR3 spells CASSQWGGQKLFF. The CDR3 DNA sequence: TGTGCCAGCAGCCAATGGGGGGGGCAAAAACTGTTTTTT.

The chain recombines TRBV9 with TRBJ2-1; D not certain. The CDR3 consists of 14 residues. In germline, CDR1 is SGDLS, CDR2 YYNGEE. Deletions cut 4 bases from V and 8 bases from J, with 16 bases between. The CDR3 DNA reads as TGTGCCAGCAGCTACGGTCCTGAGGAGTATGAGCAGTTCTTC. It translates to CASSYGPEEYEQFF.

The CDR3 coding sequence is TGTGCCAGCAGCCTCCGGGACAGGGGGCGCAGTGAGCAGTTCTTC. Amino acids: CASSLRDRGRSEQFF. The chain employs TRBV7-2 and TRBJ2-1, with 12 bases lining up with TRBD1. Germline lookup yields CDR1 SGHTA and CDR2 FQGNSA. Losses at the gene ends were 5 bases for V and 9 bases for J; bases not matched to a gene: 8. The length of the CDR3 is 15 residues.

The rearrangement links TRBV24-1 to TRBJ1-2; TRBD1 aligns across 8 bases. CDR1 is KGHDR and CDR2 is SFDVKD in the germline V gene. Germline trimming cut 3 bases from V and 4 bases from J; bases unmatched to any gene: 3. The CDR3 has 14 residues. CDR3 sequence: CATSDQGASYGYTF. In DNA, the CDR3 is TGTGCCACCAGTGATCAGGGGGCTTCCTATGGCTACACCTTC.

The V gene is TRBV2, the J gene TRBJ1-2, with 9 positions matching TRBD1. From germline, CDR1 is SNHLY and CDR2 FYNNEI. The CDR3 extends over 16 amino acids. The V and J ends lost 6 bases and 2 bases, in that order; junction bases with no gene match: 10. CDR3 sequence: CASSPPGTGTNYGYTF. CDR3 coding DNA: TGTGCCAGCAGCCCCCCAGGGACAGGGACCAACTATGGCTACACCTTC.

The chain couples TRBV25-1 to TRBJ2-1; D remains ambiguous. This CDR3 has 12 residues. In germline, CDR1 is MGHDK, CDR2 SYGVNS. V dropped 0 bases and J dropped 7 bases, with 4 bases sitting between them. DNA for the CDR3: TGTGCCAGCAGTGAATATCAGAATGAGCAGTTCTTC. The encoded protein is CASSEYQNEQFF.

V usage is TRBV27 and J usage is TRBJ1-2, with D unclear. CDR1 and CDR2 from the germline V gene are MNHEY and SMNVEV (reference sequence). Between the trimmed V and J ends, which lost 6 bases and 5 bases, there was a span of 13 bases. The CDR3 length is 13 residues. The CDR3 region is CASRPVVTYGYTF. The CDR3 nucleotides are TGTGCCAGCAGGCCGGTGGTAACATATGGCTACACCTTC.

This CDR3 is CASSQGQGIPEAFF. The CDR3 bases are TGCGCCAGCAGCCAAGGGCAGGGAATACCTGAAGCTTTCTTT. The V gene is TRBV4-1, the J gene TRBJ1-1; a possible D gene is TRBD1 (5 bases). V dropped 1 base and J dropped 6 bases, with 12 bases sitting between them. Germline V gene lookup returns CDR1 MGHRA and CDR2 YSYEKL. The CDR3 is 14 amino acids.

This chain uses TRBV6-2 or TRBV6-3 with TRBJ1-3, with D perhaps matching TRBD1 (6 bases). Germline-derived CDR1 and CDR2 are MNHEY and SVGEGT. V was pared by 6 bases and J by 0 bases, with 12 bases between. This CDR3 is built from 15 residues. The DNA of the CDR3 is TGTGCCAGCAGCCCCGACAGGACCTCTGGAAACACCATATATTTT. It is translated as CASSPDRTSGNTIYF.

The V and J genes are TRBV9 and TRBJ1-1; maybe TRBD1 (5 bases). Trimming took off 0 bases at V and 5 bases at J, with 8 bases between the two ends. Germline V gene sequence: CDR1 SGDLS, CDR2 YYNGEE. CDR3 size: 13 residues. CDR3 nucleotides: TGTGCCAGCAGCGTAGGGGGGTTGACTGAAGCTTTCTTT. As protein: CASSVGGLTEAFF. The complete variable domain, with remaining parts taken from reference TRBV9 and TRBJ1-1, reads DSGVTQTPKHLITATGQRVTLRCSPRSGDLSVYWYQQSLDQGLQFLIQYYNGEERAKGNILERFSAQQFPDLHSELNLSSLELGDSALYFCASSVGGLTEAFFGQGTRLTVV.

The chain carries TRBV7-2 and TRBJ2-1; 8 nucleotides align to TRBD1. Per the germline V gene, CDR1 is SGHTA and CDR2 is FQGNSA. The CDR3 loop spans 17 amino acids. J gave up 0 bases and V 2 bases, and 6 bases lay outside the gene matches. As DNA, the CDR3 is TGTGCCAGCAGCTTATCAGGGGGCGCAAGCTCCTACAATGAGCAGTTCTTC. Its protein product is CASSLSGGASSYNEQFF.

The CDR3 is CASSVEAANTEAFF. In nucleotides, the CDR3 is TGTGCCAGCAGCGTCGAAGCTGCAAACACTGAAGCTTTCTTT. The genes are TRBV7-3 and TRBJ1-1; D remains unclear. With 5 bases removed from V and 2 bases from J, the gap between germline ends came to 12 bases. This CDR3 comprises 14 residues. CDR1 and CDR2 from the germline V gene are SGHTA and FQGTGA.

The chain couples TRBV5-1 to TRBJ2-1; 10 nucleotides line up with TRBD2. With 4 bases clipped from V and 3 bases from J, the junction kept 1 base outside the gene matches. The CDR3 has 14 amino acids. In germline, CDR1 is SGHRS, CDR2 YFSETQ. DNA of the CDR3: TGCGCCAGCAGCCGACTAGCGGGCTACAATGAGCAGTTCTTC. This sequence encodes CASSRLAGYNEQFF.

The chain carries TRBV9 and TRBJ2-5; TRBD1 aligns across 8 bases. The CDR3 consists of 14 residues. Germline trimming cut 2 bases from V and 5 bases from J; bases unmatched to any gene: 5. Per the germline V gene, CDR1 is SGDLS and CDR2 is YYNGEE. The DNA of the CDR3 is TGTGCCAGCAGCGTCCGACAGGGGCCTGAGACCCAGTACTTC. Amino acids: CASSVRQGPETQYF.

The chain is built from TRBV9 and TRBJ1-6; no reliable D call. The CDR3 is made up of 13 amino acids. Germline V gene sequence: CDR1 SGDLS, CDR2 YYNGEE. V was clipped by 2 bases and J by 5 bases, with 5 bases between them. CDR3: CASSVMDNSPLHF. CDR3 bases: TGTGCCAGCAGCGTTATGGATAATTCACCCCTCCACTTT. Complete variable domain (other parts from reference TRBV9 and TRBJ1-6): DSGVTQTPKHLITATGQRVTLRCSPRSGDLSVYWYQQSLDQGLQFLIQYYNGEERAKGNILERFSAQQFPDLHSELNLSSLELGDSALYFCASSVMDNSPLHFGNGTRLTVT.